This TCR beta chain was captured by sequencing in a study of cytomegalovirus exposure and HLA in healthy donors. This CDR3 has 14 amino acids. J was trimmed by 2 bases and V by 7 bases; bases with no gene match: 6. Germline V gene data show CDR1 as MNHEY and CDR2 as SMNVEV (reference sequence). TCRdb's copy holds only in-frame clones and misses some; the assay was immunoSEQ multiplex PCR. Among under 400,000 clones listed, roughly 90% were seen once. The source material was PBMCs. This chain uses TRBV27 with TRBJ2-3; 7 positions match TRBD2. This receptor was obtained from a woman aged 18-29 years in good health and CMV-seronegative. CDR3 residues: CASKQWDYTDTQYF. The CDR3 DNA reads TGTGCCAGCAAACAGTGGGACTACACAGATACGCAGTATTTT.